Listed below are T cell receptor beta chains from one sample, sequenced in a study of PD-L1 blockade in urothelial cancer. Sequenced by immunoSEQ multiplex PCR; TCRdb stores in-frame clones only, minus some. The sample lists 50,000 to 65,000 clones, over 75% occurring once. The sequenced sample was PBMCs, obtained around atezolizumab (anti-PD-L1) treatment. The receptors were sampled from a man aged 35 to 55 with urothelial cancer. The CDR3 runs from the conserved cysteine through the conserved F or W. The D gene is left open where the match is weak. Part of the rows lack a size; the others show once, few, many or a class for expanded clones.

>TRBD2|-|TRBV5-1|TRBJ2-4
TGCGCCAGCAGCTTGCAGACTAGCGGGAGGATAAACATTCAGTACTTC
CASSLQTSGRINIQYF
>TRBD2|-|TRBV10-3|TRBJ2-7
TGTGCCATCAGTGGGGGACGGACTAGCGGGAGGTACGAGCAGTACTTC
CAISGGRTSGRYEQYF
>-|-|TRBV20-1|TRBJ1-1
TGCAGTGCTAGCGTGGAGACTGAAGCTTTCTTT
CSASVETEAFF
>TRBD2|-|TRBV28|TRBJ2-7
TGTGCCAGCAGTTTAAACCCCCAAGGACGGATTCTAGCGGGACCCTCCTACGAGCAGTACTTC
CASSLNPQGRILAGPSYEQYF
>-|-|TRBV27|TRBJ1-5
TGTGCCAGCGGAGCGGAAGGGGGTAATCAGCCCCAGCATTTT
CASGAEGGNQPQHF
>-|-|TRBV6-4|TRBJ1-2
TGTGCCAGCAGTTTAGAACAGGGATCTAACTATGGCTACACCTTC
CASSLEQGSNYGYTF
>-|-|TRBV5-6|TRBJ2-3
TGTGCCAGCAGCTTGACTCTTGAGGGTACGCAGTATTTT
CASSLTLEGTQYF
>-|-|TRBV30|TRBJ1-2
TGTGCCTGGAGTGTAGTTCGGGGCTATGGCTACACCTTC
CAWSVVRGYGYTF
>-|-|TRBV19|TRBJ2-7
TGTGCCAGTACTCCTTCGGTGGGACACTACGAGCAGTACTTC
CASTPSVGHYEQYF
>-|-|TRBV4-1|TRBJ1-2
TGCGCCAGCAGCCAAGCGGGGGGGCAGAACTATGGCTACACCTTC
CASSQAGGQNYGYTF
>-|-|TRBV30|TRBJ2-3
TGTGCCTGGAGGGCAGGGGCCGATACGCAGTATTTT
CAWRAGADTQYF
>TRBD1|once|TRBV5-1|TRBJ2-7
TGCGCCAGCAGCACCCAACAGGGGTCAGCCTACGAGCAGTACTTC
CASSTQQGSAYEQYF
>-|-|TRBV11-3|TRBJ1-1
TGTGCCAGCAGCTTAAATGTGGCTACTGAAGCTTTCTTT
CASSLNVATEAFF
>-|-|TRBV30|TRBJ2-7
TGTGCCTGGGACGCCCCCGAGGAGCGCGCCTACGAGCAGTACTTC
CAWDAPEERAYEQYF
>-|-|TRBV7-9|TRBJ1-4
TGTGCCAGCAGCGATAATCAGGGCGCTCTTGAAAAACTGTTTTTT
CASSDNQGALEKLFF
>-|-|TRBV6-5|TRBJ1-4
TGTGCCAGCAGTTACTCTGGGGGCAATGAAAAACTGTTTTTT
CASSYSGGNEKLFF
>-|-|TRBV2|TRBJ2-3
TGTGCCAGCAGTGAAGCTGGGGGCGCGGATACGCAGTATTTT
CASSEAGGADTQYF
>-|-|TRBV7-9|TRBJ1-1
TGTGCCAGCAGCCCTTGGGGGGAGAACACTGAAGCTTTCTTT
CASSPWGENTEAFF
>-|-|TRBV5-1|TRBJ2-7
TGCGCCAGCAGCTTACAAGGTGGAGGGGCTTACGAGCAGTACTTC
CASSLQGGGAYEQYF
>-|-|TRBV19|TRBJ1-1
TGTGCCAGTAGTATAGCACGGGAAGCTTTCTTT
CASSIAREAFF
>-|-|TRBV6-5|TRBJ2-7
TGTGCCAGCAGTTTGGGACACCGCTACGAGCAGTACTTC
CASSLGHRYEQYF
>-|once|TRBV25-1|TRBJ2-1
TGTGCCAGCAGTGATACGCGTGAACTACCGTTCTTC
CASSDTRELPFF
>TRBD2|-|TRBV6-4|TRBJ2-1
TGTGCCAGCAGTGAAAACGGACTAGCGGGGAACAATGAGCAGTTCTTC
CASSENGLAGNNEQFF
>TRBD2|-|TRBV5-1|TRBJ2-1
TGCGCCAGCAGCTTGGTGTTAGCGGGGGCATCCTACAATGAGCAGTTCTTC
CASSLVLAGASYNEQFF
>-|-|TRBV7-3|TRBJ1-2
TGTGCCAGCAGCTTCGGGGGGAACTATGGCTACACCTTC
CASSFGGNYGYTF
>TRBD1|-|TRBV7-2|TRBJ2-3
TGTGCCAGCAGCTCCTGGACAGGGGCGGGTTTGGATACGCAGTATTTT
CASSSWTGAGLDTQYF
>TRBD1|once|TRBV7-3|TRBJ1-5
TGTGCCAGCAGCCCTTCCGGGACAGGGGAGGTCAATCAGCCCCAGCATTTT
CASSPSGTGEVNQPQHF
>-|-|TRBV28|TRBJ2-7
TGTGCCAGCAGTTTAGGGGGGGCAAGAGGGAGCCACGGTCCCTACGAGCAGTACTTC
CASSLGGARGSHGPYEQYF
>-|-|TRBV25-1|TRBJ2-2
TGTGCCAGCAGCAGAACCGGGGAGCTGTTTTTT
CASSRTGELFF
>TRBD1|-|TRBV10-3|TRBJ2-1
TGTGCCATCAGACAACGTAACAGGGGGCTCACCTACAATGAGCAGTTCTTC
CAIRQRNRGLTYNEQFF
>TRBD2|few|TRBV29-1|TRBJ2-1
TGCAGCGTTGCTAGCGGGAGGGCGAGTGAGCAGTTCTTC
CSVASGRASEQFF
>-|-|TRBV5-5|TRBJ1-3
TGTGCCAGCAGCTTCCTGAGGGACTCTGGAAACACCATATATTTT
CASSFLRDSGNTIYF
>TRBD1|-|TRBV28|TRBJ1-5
TGTGCCAGCAGTCCTCGACAGGGGCAGTATCAGCCCCAGCATTTT
CASSPRQGQYQPQHF
>-|few|TRBV7-8|TRBJ1-1
TGTGCCAGCAGCTTTGTTAGACTGCGCCTGAACACTGAAGCTTTCTTT
CASSFVRLRLNTEAFF
>-|-|TRBV13|TRBJ1-1
TGTGCCAGCAGCTTCCGACGGGTGAACACTGAAGCTTTCTTT
CASSFRRVNTEAFF
>-|-|TRBV4-1|TRBJ1-1
TGCGCCAGCAGCCAGGACATCTCTGCGGCTTTCTTT
CASSQDISAAFF
>TRBD2|once|TRBV5-1|TRBJ2-1
TGCGCCAGCAGCTTAACTAGCGCCCTCTACAATGAGCAGTTCTTC
CASSLTSALYNEQFF
>TRBD2|-|TRBV6-5|TRBJ2-1
TGTGCCAGCAGCAGGACTAGCGGGAAATACAATGAGCAGTTCTTC
CASSRTSGKYNEQFF
>TRBD1|-|TRBV7-2|TRBJ1-3
TGTGCCAGCAGCAATAGACAGGGGGGAAGTAACACCATATATTTT
CASSNRQGGSNTIYF
>-|-|TRBV19|TRBJ2-1
TGTGCCAGTACCCGTAGCTCCTACAATGAGCAGTTCTTC
CASTRSSYNEQFF
>-|-|TRBV19|TRBJ1-4
TGTGCCAGTACGGTAACTGCAACTAATGAAAAACTGTTTTTT
CASTVTATNEKLFF
>TRBD2|-|TRBV5-6|TRBJ2-1
TGTGCCAGCAGCTTTGGACTAGCGATCTACAATGAGCAGTTCTTC
CASSFGLAIYNEQFF
>TRBD1|-|TRBV7-2|TRBJ1-4
TGTGCCAGCAGCGACCGGGACAGGGCTAATGAAAAACTGTTTTTT
CASSDRDRANEKLFF
>-|-|TRBV9|TRBJ2-7
TGTGCCAGCAGCGTAGCGGAGGGGGCGGGTCCCTACGAGCAGTACTTC
CASSVAEGAGPYEQYF